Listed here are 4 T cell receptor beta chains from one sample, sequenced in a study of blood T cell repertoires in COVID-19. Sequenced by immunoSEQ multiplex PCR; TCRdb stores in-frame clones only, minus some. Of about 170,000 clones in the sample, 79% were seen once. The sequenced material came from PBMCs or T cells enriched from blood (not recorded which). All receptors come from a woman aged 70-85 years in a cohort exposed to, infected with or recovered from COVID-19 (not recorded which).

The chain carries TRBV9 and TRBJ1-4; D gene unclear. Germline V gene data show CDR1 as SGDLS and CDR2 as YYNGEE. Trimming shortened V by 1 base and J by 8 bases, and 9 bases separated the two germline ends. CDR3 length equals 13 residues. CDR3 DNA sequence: TGTGCCAGCAGCGTATCAGGCGGGGAAAAACTGTTTTTT. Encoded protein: CASSVSGGEKLFF.

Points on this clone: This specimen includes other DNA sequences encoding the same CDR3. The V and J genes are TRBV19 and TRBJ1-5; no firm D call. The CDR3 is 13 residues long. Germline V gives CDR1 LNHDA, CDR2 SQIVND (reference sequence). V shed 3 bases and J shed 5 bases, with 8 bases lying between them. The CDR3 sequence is CASSILGDQPQHF. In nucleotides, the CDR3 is TGTGCCAGTAGTATCCTGGGAGATCAGCCCCAGCATTTT.

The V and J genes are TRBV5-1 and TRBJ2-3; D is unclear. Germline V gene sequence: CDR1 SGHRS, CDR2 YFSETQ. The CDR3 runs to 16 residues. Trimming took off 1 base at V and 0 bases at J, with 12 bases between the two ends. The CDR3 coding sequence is TGCGCCAGCAGCTTGAATTCACGCACTAGCACAGATACGCAGTATTTT. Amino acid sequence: CASSLNSRTSTDTQYF. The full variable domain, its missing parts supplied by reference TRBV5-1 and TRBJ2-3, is KAGVTQTPRYLIKTRGQQVTLSCSPISGHRSVSWYQQTPGQGLQFLFEYFSETQRNKGNFPGRFSGRQFSNSRSEMNVSTLELGDSALYLCASSLNSRTSTDTQYFGPGTRLTVL.

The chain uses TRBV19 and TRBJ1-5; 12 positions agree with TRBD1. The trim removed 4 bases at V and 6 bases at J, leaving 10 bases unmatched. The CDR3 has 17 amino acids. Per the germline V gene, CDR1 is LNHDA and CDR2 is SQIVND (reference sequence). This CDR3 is CASSTGQGARYGQPQHF. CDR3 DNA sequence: TGTGCCAGTAGTACGGGACAGGGGGCTCGGTACGGTCAGCCCCAGCATTTT.